The present entry profiles one T cell receptor beta chain with its context. This specimen comes from a study of neoadjuvant nivolumab and ipilimumab in lung cancer. The CDR3 loop spans 15 amino acids. Germline CDR1 reads LNHDA; CDR2 reads SQIVND (reference sequence). V dropped 3 bases and J dropped 0 bases, with 10 bases sitting between them. Some clones are missing from TCRdb's copy, which holds only in-frame ones; the method was immunoSEQ multiplex PCR. The table records tens of thousands of clones, roughly nine tenths of them present only once. The sequence derives from an adult with non-small cell lung cancer. V usage is TRBV19 and J usage is TRBJ2-3; TRBD1 or TRBD2 may be the D gene (5 bases each). This material consisted of peripheral blood, taken after neoadjuvant nivolumab, alone or with ipilimumab, at or shortly before surgery. CDR3: CASSIGTKSTDTQYF. CDR3 DNA sequence: TGTGCCAGTAGTATCGGGACCAAAAGCACAGATACGCAGTATTTT.